The entry below describes one T cell receptor beta chain. This specimen belongs to a study of control samples from healthy donors and cancer patients. Data came from immunoSEQ multiplex PCR; TCRdb stores just in-frame clones and leaves some out. The data hold tens of thousands of clones, with 93% observed a single time. Specimen: PBMCs. This TCR derives from a woman in her thirties or forties with lung cancer.

CDR3 coding DNA: TGTGCCAGCAGCTTAGATCGAACACCCTCCTACGAGCAGTACTTC. This codes for CASSLDRTPSYEQYF. This chain links TRBV11-2 with TRBJ2-7; D is unresolved. V was cut by 0 bases and J by 0 bases, with 9 bases left in between. This CDR3 contains 15 residues. Germline V gives CDR1 SGHAT, CDR2 FQNNGV.